This T cell receptor (beta chain) emerged from a study of blood T cell repertoires in COVID-19 (dated by TCRdb to the early 2020s). Regarding the study in general: The collaborator samples originated in the United States, Italy and Spain and spanned the acute and convalescent phases of COVID-19. The prospective study material was composed of cDNA or gDNA derived from T cells, B-cell-depleted T cells, or PBMCs. The dataset comprised deeply sampled blood TCRbeta repertoires from subjects exposed to, actively infected with, or recovered from COVID-19. The repertoires were released in a freely available public database meant as a resource for research on the immune response to SARS-CoV-2. The samples were drawn from two sources: the first 160 participants of the ongoing ImmuneRACE study, and 1,254 subjects contributed by 6 global collaborators. A de-identified subject ID, COVID-19 status, age in years and sex were almost always included in the sample metadata. Where available, HLA class I and class II types were obtained from metadata supplied by the sample provider rather than from assay-based typing.

As concerns this clone: The specificity of this receptor is unknown. Base qualities are not recorded, but no much larger clone differs from it by a single base.

Whole blood was collected in K2EDTA tubes by collaborating institutions according to the institutions' own protocols. For TCRbeta analysis, collaborators shipped samples as frozen whole blood, isolated PBMCs, or DNA extracted from either of those sample types. TCRbeta CDR3 regions were amplified from genomic DNA by means of the immunoSEQ Assay, a bias-controlled multiplex PCR. The study's processing was this. Nucleated cell counts per sample were estimated from amplification of reference gene primers within the assay. To quantify the absolute abundance of each unique TCRbeta CDR3 rearrangement, sequence reads were collapsed and filtered. For each sample, productive Simpson clonality was calculated as the square root of Simpson's diversity index across productive rearrangements. TCRdb re-hosts the immuneACCESS table, in-frame sequences only. Its copies lack some clones; in the studies checked, an unresolved V gene accounts for under half of them, and the cause for the rest is not known. The V and J calls and clone size come from that table; D and trimming were worked out from the DNA. The sample yields approximately 97,000 clones; around 84% were counted once. About 2.9% of the sample belongs to the ten largest clones.

From its cysteine to its phenylalanine, the CDR3 spans 13 amino acids. Only CDR3 DNA is held: 39 bases, read in frame from base 1. V loses 6 bases of germline sequence and J loses 0 bases, and the interval between the two ends is 8 bases. For CDR1 and CDR2, the germline V gene (reference sequence) lists MNHEY and SMNVEV. Study-wide conclusions, independent of this receptor: Clinical and demographic metadata were provided uncurated, with the amount varying by source and participant.

The chain joins TRBV27 to TRBJ1-1; no D gene is confidently identified. Sequencing was performed on peripheral blood. This receptor was taken from a man aged 50-60 years with active or convalescent COVID-19. The nucleotides read TGTGCCAGCAGGAGAGCGATGAACACTGAAGCTTTCTTT. It is translated as CASRRAMNTEAFF.